The rows below give T cell receptor beta chains drawn from one sample of a study of blood T cell repertoires in COVID-19. Method: immunoSEQ multiplex PCR; TCRdb's copy keeps in-frame clones and lacks some. The profile shows a few hundred thousand clones, approximately 89% of them singletons. The sequencing input was PBMCs or T cells enriched from blood (not recorded which). The receptors originated from a middle-aged woman who had recovered from COVID-19. The CDR3 runs from the conserved cysteine through the conserved F or W. The D gene is left open where the match is weak. The size of a clone is reported for some rows only, either as once, few or many, or as a class for expanded clones.

J | D | size | V | CDR3 | DNA
TRBJ2-5 | - | - | TRBV11-2 | CASSLVLPRETQYF | TGTGCCAGCAGCTTAGTGCTCCCGCGGGAGACCCAGTACTTC
TRBJ2-7 | - | once | TRBV6-5 | CASRAGYEQYF | TGTGCCAGCAGGGCTGGCTACGAGCAGTACTTC
TRBJ1-2 | TRBD1 | - | TRBV28 | CASRPGTGANYTF | TGTGCCAGCAGACCCGGGACAGGGGCCAATTACACCTTC
TRBJ2-2 | TRBD2 | - | TRBV11-3 | CASTGVGGRALGELFF | TGTGCCAGCACCGGTGTCGGCGGGAGGGCCCTTGGGGAGCTGTTTTTT
TRBJ2-4 | TRBD1 | once | TRBV27 | CASSSYRGVKNIQYF | TGTGCCAGCAGTTCCTACAGGGGCGTCAAAAACATTCAGTACTTC
TRBJ1-6 | TRBD1 | once | TRBV11-2 | CASSLAQGVGGSYNSPLHF | TGTGCCAGCAGCTTGGCACAGGGGGTTGGTGGCTCCTATAATTCACCCCTCCACTTT
TRBJ1-3 | TRBD1 | - | TRBV11-3 | CASSLDRVTHSGNTIYF | TGTGCCAGCAGCCTTGACAGGGTTACTCACTCTGGAAACACCATATATTTT
TRBJ2-1 | TRBD2 | few | TRBV27 | CASSSRTSSYNEQFF | TGTGCCAGCAGTTCCCGGACTAGTTCCTACAATGAGCAGTTCTTC
TRBJ2-1 | TRBD2 | - | TRBV6-4 | CASTRLAGALGEQFF | TGTGCCAGCACTCGACTAGCGGGCGCCTTAGGCGAGCAGTTCTTC
TRBJ2-2 | - | - | TRBV24-1 | CATRGRTGELFF | TGTGCCACCAGGGGGAGAACCGGGGAGCTGTTTTTT
TRBJ1-2 | - | - | TRBV7-3 | CASSLDGAHGYTF | TGTGCCAGCAGCTTAGATGGGGCGCATGGCTACACCTTC
TRBJ2-5 | - | - | TRBV7-9 | CASNLWGGGETQYF | TGTGCCAGCAACCTCTGGGGGGGCGGCGAGACCCAGTACTTC
TRBJ2-3 | TRBD1 | - | TRBV27 | CASSSLDRGPGTQYF | TGTGCCAGCAGTTCCCTCGACAGGGGCCCCGGTACGCAGTATTTT
TRBJ2-7 | - | - | TRBV7-9 | CASSPPGGEGDEQYF | TGTGCCAGCAGCCCTCCAGGCGGGGAAGGGGACGAGCAGTACTTC
TRBJ1-4 | TRBD1 | - | TRBV12-3/TRBV12-4 | CASRRGQGKLFF | TGTGCCAGCAGACGAGGACAGGGGAAACTGTTTTTT
TRBJ1-5 | - | - | TRBV24-1 | CATSAGHNQPQHF | TGTGCCACCAGCGCAGGGCACAATCAGCCCCAGCATTTT
TRBJ2-7 | - | - | TRBV11-2 | CASSQKKGTRHHEQYF | TGTGCCAGCAGCCAAAAAAAGGGGACTCGGCACCACGAGCAGTACTTC
TRBJ2-1 | TRBD2 | once | TRBV6-5 | CATQRDQYNEQFF | TGTGCCACCCAGCGGGATCAGTACAATGAGCAGTTCTTC
TRBJ2-1 | TRBD2 | - | TRBV5-4 | CASSPGLAGARPYNEQFF | TGTGCCAGCAGCCCCGGACTAGCGGGAGCTCGCCCCTACAATGAGCAGTTCTTC
TRBJ2-2 | TRBD2 | - | TRBV7-2 | CASSPSGAGSSTGELFF | TGTGCCAGCAGCCCTAGTGGAGCGGGGTCGAGCACCGGGGAGCTGTTTTTT
TRBJ1-6 | - | - | TRBV7-2 | CASSRGDYSPLHF | TGTGCCAGCAGCCGAGGGGACTATTCACCCCTCCACTTT
TRBJ2-1 | - | - | TRBV7-2 | CASSLRAGPNNEQFF | TGTGCCAGCAGCTTAAGGGCGGGACCTAACAATGAGCAGTTCTTC
TRBJ1-5 | - | - | TRBV28 | CASSLSLGGVSNQPQHF | TGTGCCAGCAGTTTATCCCTGGGGGGGGTGAGCAATCAGCCCCAGCATTTT
TRBJ1-1 | TRBD1 | once | TRBV19 | CASSIDEGAVAFF | TGTGCCAGTAGTATAGATGAGGGGGCGGTAGCTTTCTTT
TRBJ2-1 | - | - | TRBV18 | CASSPDWGVSYNEQFF | TGTGCCAGCTCACCAGATTGGGGGGTTTCCTACAATGAGCAGTTCTTC
TRBJ1-1 | - | - | TRBV9 | CASSVVMNTEAFF | TGTGCCAGCAGCGTAGTAATGAACACTGAAGCTTTCTTT
TRBJ2-3 | - | - | TRBV24-1 | CATSDSTKLIDTQYF | TGTGCCACCAGTGATTCTACCAAACTTATCGATACGCAGTATTTT
TRBJ2-3 | - | once | TRBV10-2 | CASSESLKTDTQYF | TGCGCCAGCAGTGAGTCGCTAAAGACAGATACGCAGTATTTT
TRBJ2-7 | TRBD2 | - | TRBV11-3 | CASGTSGRHFYEQYF | TGTGCCAGCGGGACTAGCGGGCGGCACTTCTACGAGCAGTACTTC
TRBJ2-2 | TRBD1 | - | TRBV11-3 | CASSQVRTGGRTGELFF | TGTGCCAGCAGCCAAGTTCGGACAGGGGGGCGCACCGGGGAGCTGTTTTTT
TRBJ2-1 | TRBD2 | - | TRBV27 | CASSPGRLAGVDEQFF | TGTGCCAGCAGTCCAGGGAGGTTAGCGGGAGTGGATGAGCAGTTCTTC
TRBJ2-1 | - | - | TRBV5-1 | CASSSGQSYNEQFF | TGCGCCAGCAGCTCCGGACAGTCCTACAATGAGCAGTTCTTC
TRBJ1-6 | - | few | TRBV2 | CASKKGDDRNSPLHF | TGTGCCAGCAAGAAGGGAGACGACAGGAATTCACCCCTCCACTTT
TRBJ2-7 | - | - | TRBV7-9 | CASSLVVYEQYF | TGTGCCAGCAGCTTAGTCGTTTACGAGCAGTACTTC
TRBJ1-4 | - | - | TRBV7-9 | CASSVLGGTGNEKLFF | TGTGCCAGCAGCGTTCTGGGGGGGACCGGTAATGAAAAACTGTTTTTT
TRBJ2-3 | TRBD2 | - | TRBV30 | CAWSGNGRAVTDTQYF | TGTGCCTGGAGTGGAAACGGGAGGGCCGTCACAGATACGCAGTATTTT
TRBJ2-3 | - | few | TRBV11-3 | CASSLTASTDTQYF | TGTGCCAGCAGCTTAACAGCAAGCACAGATACGCAGTATTTT
TRBJ2-3 | - | - | TRBV30 | CAWSVRGGADTQYF | TGTGCCTGGAGTGTAAGGGGTGGGGCAGATACGCAGTATTTT
TRBJ2-7 | TRBD1 | - | TRBV3-1/TRBV3-2 | CASSFRLRGTGGPEQYF | TGTGCCAGCAGCTTCCGACTAAGAGGGACAGGGGGACCTGAGCAGTACTTC
TRBJ2-2 | TRBD2 | - | TRBV5-4 | CASSSRRASGIGTGELFF | TGTGCCAGCAGCTCCCGGAGGGCTAGCGGGATAGGCACCGGGGAGCTGTTTTTT
TRBJ1-2 | TRBD1 | - | TRBV18 | CASSPNTGALGFGYTF | TGTGCCAGCTCACCAAATACAGGGGCCCTGGGATTTGGCTACACCTTC
TRBJ2-5 | TRBD2 | - | TRBV2 | CASSDVGLARETQYF | TGTGCCAGCAGTGATGTGGGACTAGCGAGAGAGACCCAGTACTTC
TRBJ2-7 | - | - | TRBV7-2 | CASRSRPQGGYEQYF | TGTGCCAGCAGATCCAGGCCACAGGGGGGGTACGAGCAGTACTTC
TRBJ1-1 | - | - | TRBV10-3 | CAISESGNTEAFF | TGTGCCATCAGTGAATCGGGAAACACTGAAGCTTTCTTT
TRBJ2-1 | - | - | TRBV7-9 | CARGTDSYNEQFF | TGTGCCAGGGGCACAGACAGCTACAATGAGCAGTTCTTC
TRBJ1-2 | - | - | TRBV5-4 | CASSPRTGDYGYTF | TGTGCCAGCAGCCCCAGGACGGGGGACTATGGCTACACCTTC
TRBJ1-5 | - | once | TRBV19 | CASTPQGGGSNQPQHF | TGTGCCAGTACTCCCCAGGGAGGGGGTTCCAATCAGCCCCAGCATTTT
TRBJ2-5 | TRBD1 | - | TRBV11-3 | CASSLGTGRTETQYF | TGTGCCAGCAGCTTAGGGACAGGGAGAACAGAGACCCAGTACTTC
TRBJ2-7 | - | - | TRBV7-9 | CASSPRSSYEQYF | TGTGCCAGCAGCCCTAGGAGTTCCTACGAGCAGTACTTC
TRBJ2-1 | - | - | TRBV28 | CASSPGGLSYNEQFF | TGTGCCAGCAGCCCGGGGGGCCTCTCCTACAATGAGCAGTTCTTC